This T cell receptor beta chain was retrieved from a study of T-cell reconstitution after alpha-beta-depleted transplantation in children. Study-level findings and limits: Newly generated T cells supplied most T-cell counts and diversity one year post-transplant. Surviving recipient T cells and intrathymic progenitors accounted for some patients' high TCRbeta diversity at day 60. Several hundred expanded graft clones reportedly were the source of alpha-beta T cells about two months after transplant.

The library targeted TCRbeta and was prepared with unique molecular identifiers. TCRdb recomputed calls from the PCR reads with MiXCR, one row per CDR3 protein. This sample has about 500,000 distinct CDR3 sequences; roughly an eighth occur once, and the top ten carry 14%. With regard to this clonotype: Antigen: not known.

This clonotype was sampled from a female patient between 2 and 15 years old who had a stem cell transplant for aplastic anemia, so the T cells may come from the graft donor. The starting material was PBMCs, mostly from graft donor cells, obtained 180 days after TCRalphabeta/CD19-depleted stem cell transplant.

CDR3 nucleotides: TGTGCCAGCAGTTATGGGATGCTAGCGGCAAGCTCCTACGAGCAGTACGTC. Its translation is CASSYGMLAASSYEQYV. The chain employs TRBV6-5 and TRBJ2-7, with 7 bases matching TRBD2. CDR1 and CDR2 (germline): MNHEY, SVGAGI. The J segment lost 0 bases and the V segment lost 3 bases, leaving 11 bases of the junction unmatched. The CDR3 totals 17 residues.